This TCR beta chain was retrieved from a study of naive and memory T cell subsets. Looked up from germline, CDR1 is MDHEN and CDR2 is SYDVKM. This CDR3 spans 13 amino acids. Note on this clonotype: One end of the junction fails to match germline, which may point to a read error.

The library had UMIs added by 3' ligation of an oligonucleotide to TCR cDNA. Four PCR rounds used nested alpha and beta constant region primers plus the SP2 primer. TCRdb re-called the 5' RACE reads with MiXCR, one entry per CDR3 protein. The sample has some 60,000 distinct CDR3 sequences, around 7.3% seen once. The chain recombines TRBV28 with TRBJ1-2; D remains unclear. The TCR originated in a female donor in good health. In DNA form, the CDR3 reads TGTGCCAGCAGCCCCGGCGGGATCTATGGCGACACCTTC. It codes for CASSPGGIYGDTF.